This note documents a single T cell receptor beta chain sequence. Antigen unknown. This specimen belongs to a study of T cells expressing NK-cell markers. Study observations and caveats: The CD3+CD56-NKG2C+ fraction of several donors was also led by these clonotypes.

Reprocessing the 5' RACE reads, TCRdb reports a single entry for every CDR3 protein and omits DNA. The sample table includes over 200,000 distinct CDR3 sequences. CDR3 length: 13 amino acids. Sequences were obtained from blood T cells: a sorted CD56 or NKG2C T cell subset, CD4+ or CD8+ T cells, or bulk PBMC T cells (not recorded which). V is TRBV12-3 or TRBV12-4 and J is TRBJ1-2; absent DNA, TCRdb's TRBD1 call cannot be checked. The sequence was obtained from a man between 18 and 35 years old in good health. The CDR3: CASSRPGSYGYTF.